This is a list of T cell receptor beta chains from one sample in a study of shared clonotypes between healthy human individuals. Using immunoSEQ multiplex PCR, the repertoire was profiled, and TCRdb retains in-frame clones only, with some absent. The sample has some 500,000 clones; roughly 95% are singletons. Material: naive CD4+ T cells sorted from blood. The receptor source for this set is a woman aged 30 to 39 in good health. Each CDR3 is given with its conserved first and last residue. The D gene is left open where the match is weak. For some rows the clone size is stated as once, few or many, or as a class when expanded; others skip it.

v_gene,d_gene,j_gene,abundance,CDR3nt,CDR3aa
TRBV5-1,TRBD2,TRBJ2-1,few,TGCGCCAGCCGTCCCGGGACTACGAGTGAGCAGTTCTTC,CASRPGTTSEQFF
TRBV28,-,TRBJ2-1,-,TGTGCCAGCAGCCCTCCGGGATCCTACAATGAGCAGTTCTTC,CASSPPGSYNEQFF
TRBV28,TRBD1,TRBJ2-1,-,TGTGCCAGCAGTCTCCGGGACAGGTACAATGAGCAGTTCTTC,CASSLRDRYNEQFF
TRBV11-1,-,TRBJ2-3,once,TGTGCCAGCAGCTTAGCGCGAGTCATCACAGATACGCAGTATTTT,CASSLARVITDTQYF
TRBV6-1,-,TRBJ2-7,-,TGTGCCAGCAGCCGACAGACGTTACCTAGCGAGCAGTACTTC,CASSRQTLPSEQYF
TRBV20-1,-,TRBJ1-2,-,TGCAGTGCACCCCGGGGCCATGAGGTCTTC,CSAPRGHEVF
TRBV7-8,-,TRBJ1-3,once,TGTGCCAGCAGCTTGGAGGTGGCCGCCACCTCGAACACCATATATTTT,CASSLEVAATSNTIYF
TRBV11-2,TRBD1,TRBJ2-7,once,TGTGCCAGCAGCGTCGGGACAGCAATCTACGAGCAGTACTTC,CASSVGTAIYEQYF
TRBV5-1,-,TRBJ1-6,-,TGCGCCAGCAGCTTGGATTCCATGACGCGGTCACCCCTCCACTTT,CASSLDSMTRSPLHF
TRBV6-5,TRBD1,TRBJ1-4,-,TGTGCCAGCAGTCCAGGGGGCGGGTATGAAAAACTGTTTTTT,CASSPGGGYEKLFF
TRBV19,TRBD1,TRBJ1-2,-,TGTGCCAGTAGCCAGGGACAGGACTATGGCTACACCTTC,CASSQGQDYGYTF
TRBV4-2,TRBD2,TRBJ2-7,-,TGTGCCAGCAGCCAAGGAATACTAGCGGGCACGTCCTACGAGCAGTACTTC,CASSQGILAGTSYEQYF
TRBV19,-,TRBJ2-6,-,TGTGCCAGTAGTCCAGGACAGCATGGAGCCTCTGGGGCCAACGTCCTGACTTTC,CASSPGQHGASGANVLTF
TRBV5-1,-,TRBJ1-1,-,TGCGCCAGCTCCTTGGAGGGGTTCACTGAAGCTTTCTTT,CASSLEGFTEAFF
TRBV7-9,-,TRBJ2-6,-,TGTGCCAGCAGCCCCAGGGGTTCTGGGGCCAACGTCCTGACTTTC,CASSPRGSGANVLTF
TRBV10-3,TRBD2,TRBJ2-7,-,TGTGCCATCAGAGATAGCGGGAGGGCCCCTTACGAGCAGTACTTC,CAIRDSGRAPYEQYF
TRBV28,-,TRBJ2-7,-,TGTGCCAGCAGAGAGACGATCCAGTACTTC,CASRETIQYF
TRBV9,TRBD2,TRBJ2-7,-,TGTGCCAGCAGCCTCCTTTCGGGAGGGGGTTGGCAGTACTTC,CASSLLSGGGWQYF
TRBV5-1,TRBD1,TRBJ2-2,-,TGCGCCAGCAGCTGGGGGACAGGGTGGACCGGGGAGCTGTTTTTT,CASSWGTGWTGELFF
TRBV14,TRBD1,TRBJ1-1,once,TGTGCCAGCAGCCTCGGCGGCAACCGACAGGGTACCTTTGGTGCTGAAGCTTTCTTT,CASSLGGNRQGTFGAEAFF
TRBV19,-,TRBJ2-1,-,TGTGCCAGTAGTATAGGAGGGATCCCCTACAATGAGCAGTTCTTC,CASSIGGIPYNEQFF
TRBV6-5,-,TRBJ1-2,once,TGTGCCACCCCGCGGCATTCAGCTAACTATGGCTACACCTTC,CATPRHSANYGYTF
TRBV28,TRBD1,TRBJ2-1,-,TGTGCCAGCAGTGTGATGTCAGGGGGCGCTTTGGATGAGCAGTTCTTC,CASSVMSGGALDEQFF
TRBV7-4,TRBD1,TRBJ1-5,once,TGTGCCAGCAGCTCCCACAGGGGGCACGGTCAGCCCCAGCATTTT,CASSSHRGHGQPQHF
TRBV5-1,TRBD2,TRBJ2-3,-,TGCGCCAGCAGCTTAACCGGGACTAGCGGGACGTCAGATACGCAGTATTTT,CASSLTGTSGTSDTQYF
TRBV18,-,TRBJ2-1,-,TGTGCCAGCTCACCACCATCCGGCAATGAGCAGTTCTTC,CASSPPSGNEQFF
TRBV6-5,-,TRBJ2-7,-,TGTGCCAGCAGCCCAACTAGGGACAACTACGAGCAGTACTTC,CASSPTRDNYEQYF
TRBV30,-,TRBJ2-5,-,TGTGCCTGGAGTCGACTAGAAGAGACCCAGTACTTC,CAWSRLEETQYF
TRBV18,-,TRBJ1-4,-,TGTGCCAGCTCACCGGTCGGGGATGAAAAACTGTTTTTT,CASSPVGDEKLFF
TRBV6-4,-,TRBJ1-1,-,TGTGCCAGACCAGCTGAGGGAGAGGCTGAAGCTTTCTTT,CARPAEGEAEAFF
TRBV2,TRBD1,TRBJ2-7,-,TGTGCCAGCAACTTCCAGGGACAGGGGGCTTACGAGCAGTACTTC,CASNFQGQGAYEQYF
TRBV28,-,TRBJ1-5,-,TGTGCCAGCAGTTTACCCCCACAGCCCCAGCATTTT,CASSLPPQPQHF
TRBV28,-,TRBJ1-5,-,TGTGCCAGCAGCATAGTGGGGACGTTTAGCAATCAGCCCCAGCATTTT,CASSIVGTFSNQPQHF
TRBV9,TRBD2,TRBJ2-2,-,TGTGCCAGCAGCGTAGGGCTAGCGGGAGCAGGCGGGGAGCTGTTTTTT,CASSVGLAGAGGELFF
TRBV6-5,-,TRBJ1-4,-,TGTGCCAGCAGTTTGGAGGCAACTAATGAAAAACTGTTTTTT,CASSLEATNEKLFF
TRBV19,-,TRBJ2-6,-,TGTGCCAGTTCTACTGGGGCCAACGTCCTGACTTTC,CASSTGANVLTF
TRBV5-1,TRBD2,TRBJ2-1,-,TGCGCCAGCAGCTCGGGACTAGCGTTATCCTACAATGAGCAGTTCTTC,CASSSGLALSYNEQFF
TRBV19,-,TRBJ2-1,-,TGTGCCAGTAGTATAGGTCGTTTCTCCTACAATGAGCAGTTCTTC,CASSIGRFSYNEQFF
TRBV29-1,TRBD1,TRBJ2-7,-,TGCAGCGTTGAACTTAAGGGACAGGGTTACGAGCAGTACTTC,CSVELKGQGYEQYF
TRBV6-5,TRBD1,TRBJ1-5,-,TGTGCCAGCCGGGACAGTTGGAGTCAGCCCCAGCATTTT,CASRDSWSQPQHF
TRBV11-2,TRBD1,TRBJ2-2,-,TGTGCCAGCGCTGGGACAGGGGGCACCGGGGAGCTGTTTTTT,CASAGTGGTGELFF
TRBV10-1,TRBD1,TRBJ1-2,-,TGCGCCAGCAACAACGGACAGGGCTATGGCTACACCTTC,CASNNGQGYGYTF
TRBV28,-,TRBJ2-7,-,TGTGCCAGCAGCCGTAGCTCGGACAGATCCTACGAGCAGTACTTC,CASSRSSDRSYEQYF
TRBV7-6,-,TRBJ2-5,-,TGTGCCAGCAGCTTAGCAGGGCCGAGCCAAGAGACCCAGTACTTC,CASSLAGPSQETQYF
TRBV12-5,TRBD1,TRBJ2-2,-,TGTGCTAGTGGTTTGGTACGACAGGGGGCAATCGGGGAGCTGTTTTTT,CASGLVRQGAIGELFF
TRBV27,TRBD2,TRBJ2-1,-,TGTGCCAGCAGGGCTAGCGGGAAGATTCTAGAGCAGTTCTTC,CASRASGKILEQFF
TRBV6-1,-,TRBJ1-3,-,TGTGCCAGCAGCGAGGAGGGGATTTCGGGAAACACCATATATTTT,CASSEEGISGNTIYF
TRBV19,-,TRBJ1-1,-,TGTGCCAGTAGTATTAATCCTCCGAACACTGAAGCTTTCTTT,CASSINPPNTEAFF
TRBV5-1,-,TRBJ2-2,-,TGCGCCAGCAGCTTCGGGTTTACAGGGACCGGGGAGCTGTTTTTT,CASSFGFTGTGELFF
TRBV5-1,-,TRBJ2-6,-,TGCGCCAGCAGCTTGGGGGACTCTGGGGCCAACGTCCTGACTTTC,CASSLGDSGANVLTF
TRBV27,-,TRBJ2-7,-,TGTGCCAGCAGTTACTCGAGCCTGGCGGACTCCTACGAGCAGTACTTC,CASSYSSLADSYEQYF
TRBV13,-,TRBJ1-1,-,TGTGCCAGCAGCTTAGGGGGGCTCATGAACACTGAAGCTTTCTTT,CASSLGGLMNTEAFF
TRBV7-2,-,TRBJ2-6,-,TGTGCCAGCAGCTCGCCCGAAAGGTCTGGGGCCAACGTCCTGACTTTC,CASSSPERSGANVLTF
TRBV29-1,TRBD2,TRBJ2-7,-,TGCAGCGCTGCTAGCGGCTCCTCCTACGAGCAGTACTTC,CSAASGSSYEQYF
TRBV5-1,-,TRBJ1-5,-,TGCGCCAGCAGCTTTGGGGGGTCCAATCAGCCCCAGCATTTT,CASSFGGSNQPQHF
TRBV28,TRBD2,TRBJ2-5,-,TGTGCCAGCAGTTTAGTACTAGCGGGAAAAGAGACCCAGTACTTC,CASSLVLAGKETQYF
TRBV7-9,TRBD1,TRBJ1-1,-,TGTGCCAGCAGCTTAGAAGTGGGCAGGGGGACTGAAGCTTTCTTT,CASSLEVGRGTEAFF